The 12 T cell receptor beta chains below were found in one sample sequenced in a study of T cells in Graves' hyperthyroidism and ophthalmopathy. TCR beta CDR3 regions were amplified from RNA transcripts. With the HTBI primer set, the TCR CDR3 went through a first round of RT-PCR. Using its own MiXCR run on the multiplex PCR reads, TCRdb lists one record per CDR3 protein. The data contain roughly 660,000 distinct CDR3 sequences, roughly 17% of them singletons. Sequencing input: blood. All receptors come from a man aged 45-65 years with Graves' hyperthyroidism.

This clonotype was seen at least ten times. The rearrangement uses TRBV2 and TRBJ2-3; 11 bases map to TRBD2. The CDR3 is 15 residues long. Germline values: CDR1 SNHLY, CDR2 FYNNEI. V gave up 3 bases and J gave up 4 bases; unmatched junction bases: 3. CDR3 sequence reads: CASSDGTSGADTQYF. In DNA, the CDR3 is TGTGCCAGCAGTGATGGGACTAGCGGCGCAGATACGCAGTATTTT.

To note about this clonotype: This may arise from a read error, as a much more abundant clone is one base away. This chain uses TRBV7-9 with TRBJ2-2; 9 nucleotides align to TRBD2. Germline CDR1 SEHNR, CDR2 FQNEAQ (reference sequence). CDR3 length: 15 residues. The DNA for the CDR3 is TGTGTCAGCGGCAGCGGGAGGAGTAACACCGGGGAGCTGTTTTTT. Translation gives CVSGSGRSNTGELFF.

A single count supports this clonotype. This could be a read error, since a much larger clone is one nucleotide away. This likely comes from a read error, as the CDR3 has no conserved phenylalanine or tryptophan at its end. This chain's CDR3 is CATQDRVETQYL. The CDR3 region has the DNA TGTGCCACCCAAGACAGGGTAGAGACCCAGTACCTC. The chain couples TRBV30 to TRBJ2-5, with 7 bases fitting TRBD1. CDR1 is GTSNPN and CDR2 is SVGIG in the germline V gene (reference sequence). V shed 8 bases and J 4 bases; nucleotides not matched to a gene: 7. This CDR3 spans 12 amino acids.

The rearrangement links TRBV3-1 to TRBJ2-3, with TRBD2 matching over 12 bases. V shed 4 bases and J 5 bases; nucleotides not matched to a gene: 7. Germline V CDR1 and CDR2: LGHDT, YNNKEL (reference sequence). The CDR3 is 16 amino acids. The CDR3 reads CASSPLTSGSRDTQYF. The CDR3 DNA is TGTGCCAGCAGCCCCCTGACTAGCGGGAGTAGAGATACGCAGTATTTT.

This chain links TRBV29-1 with TRBJ2-7, with 11 bases lining up with TRBD2. V lost 3 bases and J lost 1; bases outside the gene matches: 17. The CDR3 spans 19 residues. From germline, CDR1 is SQVTM and CDR2 ANQGSEA. Here the CDR3 DNA reads TGCAGCGTTGACCTTATAGCGGGAGGGCGGGTACGGGAGTCCTACGAGCAGTACTTC. Translating it yields CSVDLIAGGRVRESYEQYF.

V gene TRBV25-1 combines with J gene TRBJ1-3; 10 bases match TRBD1. CDR1 and CDR2 from the germline V gene are MGHDK and SYGVNS. The V gene end was trimmed by 4 bases and the J gene end by 3 bases; junction bases not matched to a gene: 6. The CDR3 consists of 16 residues. The CDR3 coding sequence is TGTGCCAGCAGTGCCGCCGACAGGGGGCTTGGAAACACCATATATTTT. Translated: CASSAADRGLGNTIYF.

This clonotype appeared many times. The chain joins TRBV10-3 to TRBJ2-7; D possibly corresponds to TRBD1 (6 bases). V gave up 0 bases and J gave up 0 bases, with 12 bases separating them. The CDR3 totals 16 residues. Germline values: CDR1 ENHRY, CDR2 SYGVKD. The CDR3 loop reads CAISESQGIVSYEQYF. Here the CDR3 DNA reads TGTGCCATCAGTGAGTCGCAGGGGATAGTCTCCTACGAGCAGTACTTC.

This clonotype was counted many times. The rearrangement uses TRBV7-3 and TRBJ2-1; 12 positions agree with TRBD1. Germline V CDR1 and CDR2: SGHTA, FQGTGA. The CDR3 totals 15 residues. Unmatched junction bases numbered 4, after V lost 4 bases and J lost 6 bases. Here the CDR3 reads CASSSGTGGPNEQFF. CDR3 DNA: TGTGCCAGCAGCTCCGGGACAGGGGGCCCCAATGAGCAGTTCTTC.

This clonotype has more than one count but fewer than ten. The rearrangement joins TRBV7-3 to TRBJ2-1; D unresolved. Germline assignment: CDR1 SGHTA and CDR2 FQGTGA. The CDR3 extends over 13 amino acids. Between the trimmed V and J ends, which lost 8 bases and 5 bases, there was a span of 13 bases. CDR3 coding DNA: TGTGCCAGCGGATTGAGTACTAACAATGAGCAGTTCTTC. Its protein is CASGLSTNNEQFF.

This chain joins TRBV28 and TRBJ1-1; weak D call: TRBD1 (6 bases). CDR1 is MDHEN and CDR2 is SYDVKM in the germline V gene. The length of the CDR3 is 11 residues. Trimming removed 11 bases at V and 8 bases at J, with 15 bases between. CDR3 nucleotides: TGTGCCGGCAAGAAAAGGGGGGAAGCTTTCTTT. Its translation: CAGKKRGEAFF. Full variable domain (remainder filled in from reference TRBV28 and TRBJ1-1): DVKVTQSSRYLVKRTGEKVFLECVQDMDHENMFWYRQDPGLGLRLIYFSYDVKMKEKGDIPEGYSVSREKKERFSLILESASTNQTSMYLCAGKKRGEAFFGQGTRLTVV.

V is TRBV12-3 or TRBV12-4 and J is TRBJ1-5; 8 nucleotides align to TRBD1. The CDR3 has 15 residues. Trimming took 2 bases from V and 6 from J; bases not matched to a gene: 6. The CDR3 DNA sequence: TGTGCCAGCAGTTTAAGGACAGGGAGGCGTCAGCCCCAGCATTTT. This encodes CASSLRTGRRQPQHF.

This clonotype was found many times. The chain has TRBV30 and TRBJ1-4; a possible D gene is TRBD1 (5 bases). Trimming removed 5 bases at V and 4 bases at J, with 14 bases between. The CDR3 covers 14 residues. CDR1 GTSNPN and CDR2 SVGIG come from the germline V gene (reference sequence). In nucleotides, the CDR3 is TGTGCCTGGGGGACGGGATCGAGTAATGAAAAACTGTTTTTT. Translated: CAWGTGSSNEKLFF.